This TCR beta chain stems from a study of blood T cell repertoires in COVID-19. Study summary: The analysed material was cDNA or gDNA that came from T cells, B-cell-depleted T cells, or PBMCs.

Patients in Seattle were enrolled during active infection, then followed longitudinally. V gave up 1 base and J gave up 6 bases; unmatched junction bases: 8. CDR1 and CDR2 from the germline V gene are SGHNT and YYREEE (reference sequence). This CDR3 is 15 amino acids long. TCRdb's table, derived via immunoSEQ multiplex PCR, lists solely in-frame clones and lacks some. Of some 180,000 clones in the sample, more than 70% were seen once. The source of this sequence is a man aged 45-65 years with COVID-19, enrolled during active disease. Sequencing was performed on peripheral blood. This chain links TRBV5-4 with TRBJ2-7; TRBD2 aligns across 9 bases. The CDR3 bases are TGTGCCAGCAGCTTGCGGGGCGGGAGGGCCTCCGAGCAGTACTTC. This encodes CASSLRGGRASEQYF. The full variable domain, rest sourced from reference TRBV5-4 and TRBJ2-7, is ETGVTQSPTHLIKTRGQQVTLRCSSQSGHNTVSWYQQALGQGPQFIFQYYREEENGRGNFPPRFSGLQFPNYSSELNVNALELDDSALYLCASSLRGGRASEQYFGPGTRLTVT.